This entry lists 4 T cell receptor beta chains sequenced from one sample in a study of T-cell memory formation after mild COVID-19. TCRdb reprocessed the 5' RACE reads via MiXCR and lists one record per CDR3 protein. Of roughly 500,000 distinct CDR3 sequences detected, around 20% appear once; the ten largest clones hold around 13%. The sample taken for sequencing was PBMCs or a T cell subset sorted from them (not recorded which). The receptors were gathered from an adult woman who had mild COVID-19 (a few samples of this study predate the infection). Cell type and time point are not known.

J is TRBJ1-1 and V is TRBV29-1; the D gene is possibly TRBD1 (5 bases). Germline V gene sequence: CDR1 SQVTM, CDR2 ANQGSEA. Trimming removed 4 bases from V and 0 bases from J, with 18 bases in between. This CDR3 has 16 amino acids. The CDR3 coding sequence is TGCAGCGTTGGGCGTTTGGGGGGTTACATGAACACTGAAGCTTTCTTT. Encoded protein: CSVGRLGGYMNTEAFF.

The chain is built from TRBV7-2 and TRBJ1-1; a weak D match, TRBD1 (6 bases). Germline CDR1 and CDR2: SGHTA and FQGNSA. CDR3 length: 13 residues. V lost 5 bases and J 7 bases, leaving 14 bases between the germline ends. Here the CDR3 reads CASSQDRYNEAFF. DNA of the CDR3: TGTGCCAGCAGCCAGGACAGATACAATGAAGCTTTCTTT.

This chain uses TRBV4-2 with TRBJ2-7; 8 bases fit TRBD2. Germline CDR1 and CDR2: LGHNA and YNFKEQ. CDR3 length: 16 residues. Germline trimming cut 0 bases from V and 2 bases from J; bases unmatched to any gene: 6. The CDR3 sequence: CASSQDSTSGPYEQYF. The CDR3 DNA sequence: TGTGCCAGCAGCCAAGATTCCACTAGCGGACCCTACGAGCAGTACTTC.

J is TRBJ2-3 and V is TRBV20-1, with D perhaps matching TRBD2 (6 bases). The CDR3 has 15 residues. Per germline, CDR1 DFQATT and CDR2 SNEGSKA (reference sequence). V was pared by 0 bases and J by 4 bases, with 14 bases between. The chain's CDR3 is CSARDSSGTADTQYF. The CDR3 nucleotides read TGCAGTGCTAGAGATAGTAGCGGTACCGCAGATACGCAGTATTTT.